Listed below are T cell receptor beta chains from one sample, sequenced in a study of blood T cell repertoires in COVID-19. Assay used: immunoSEQ multiplex PCR; TCRdb lists only in-frame clones, some missing. The data hold 140,000 or so clones, with roughly 81% observed a single time. The sample taken for sequencing was peripheral blood. These receptors originate from a human donor with acute or convalescent COVID-19. The donor label of this sample is uncertain. The CDR3 runs from the conserved cysteine through the conserved F or W. Clone size is given for some rows only: seen once, a few or many times, or a class if the clone is expanded.

abundance: once; v_gene: TRBV10-3; j_gene: TRBJ2-5; CDR3aa: CAISGASGKEETQYF
abundance: -; v_gene: TRBV30; j_gene: TRBJ1-2; CDR3aa: CAWSGELGNYGYTF
abundance: -; v_gene: TRBV28; j_gene: TRBJ2-3; CDR3aa: CASSSEFDTQYF
abundance: -; v_gene: TRBV18; j_gene: TRBJ1-2; CDR3aa: CASSPLQGEAGYTF
abundance: -; v_gene: TRBV3-1/TRBV3-2; j_gene: TRBJ1-6; CDR3aa: CASSQVPQGSNSPLHF
abundance: -; v_gene: TRBV6-5; j_gene: TRBJ2-7; CDR3aa: CASRETRREQYF
abundance: -; v_gene: TRBV12-3/TRBV12-4; j_gene: TRBJ1-5; CDR3aa: CASSSGSNQPQHF
abundance: -; v_gene: TRBV18; j_gene: TRBJ1-1; CDR3aa: CASSPSREDTEAFF
abundance: -; v_gene: TRBV6-5; j_gene: TRBJ1-2; CDR3aa: CASPATTIGGYTF
abundance: -; v_gene: TRBV14; j_gene: TRBJ2-2; CDR3aa: CASSQRNSGGQTGELFF
abundance: -; v_gene: TRBV28; j_gene: TRBJ2-3; CDR3aa: CASSSGQTTDTQYF
abundance: -; v_gene: TRBV11-3; j_gene: TRBJ2-1; CDR3aa: CASGGQNNEQFF
abundance: -; v_gene: TRBV9; j_gene: TRBJ1-3; CDR3aa: CASSVSQPGNTIYF
abundance: -; v_gene: TRBV5-5; j_gene: TRBJ2-5; CDR3aa: CASSFQGQETQYF
abundance: -; v_gene: TRBV7-8; j_gene: TRBJ1-1; CDR3aa: CASSLAFRGLVEAFF
abundance: -; v_gene: TRBV12-5; j_gene: TRBJ2-5; CDR3aa: CASGLSSGGQETQYF
abundance: -; v_gene: TRBV5-5; j_gene: TRBJ2-1; CDR3aa: CASSLDPDYNEQFF
abundance: once; v_gene: TRBV6-2/TRBV6-3; j_gene: TRBJ1-2; CDR3aa: CASSYSPGRGFYGYTF
abundance: -; v_gene: TRBV6-2/TRBV6-3; j_gene: TRBJ1-1; CDR3aa: CASSPGGGPMGTEAFF
abundance: -; v_gene: TRBV7-2; j_gene: TRBJ2-1; CDR3aa: CASSLLRGANNEQFF
abundance: -; v_gene: TRBV3-1/TRBV3-2; j_gene: TRBJ1-5; CDR3aa: CASSLRQGSQPQHF
abundance: -; v_gene: TRBV12-3/TRBV12-4; j_gene: TRBJ2-5; CDR3aa: CASRGDRSLAQYF
abundance: -; v_gene: TRBV19; j_gene: TRBJ1-2; CDR3aa: CASSRRGPPSYGYTF
abundance: -; v_gene: TRBV10-3; j_gene: TRBJ1-1; CDR3aa: CASKEGPEAFF
abundance: -; v_gene: TRBV18; j_gene: TRBJ1-6; CDR3aa: CASSLGQDNSPLHF
abundance: -; v_gene: TRBV5-1; j_gene: TRBJ2-3; CDR3aa: CASSVGQGSGTDTQYF
abundance: -; v_gene: TRBV10-3; j_gene: TRBJ1-5; CDR3aa: CAISESSIDQPQHF
abundance: -; v_gene: TRBV11-2; j_gene: TRBJ2-1; CDR3aa: CASSLVGGPYNEQFF
abundance: once; v_gene: TRBV6-5; j_gene: TRBJ2-1; CDR3aa: CASSLLPGGDNEQFF
abundance: -; v_gene: TRBV3-1/TRBV3-2; j_gene: TRBJ1-2; CDR3aa: CASSQNQLTERFYGYTF
abundance: -; v_gene: TRBV5-4; j_gene: TRBJ2-3; CDR3aa: CASVDRARTDTQYF
abundance: -; v_gene: TRBV18; j_gene: TRBJ2-7; CDR3aa: CASSVDRGRTYEQYF
abundance: -; v_gene: TRBV18; j_gene: TRBJ1-2; CDR3aa: CASSWDRDGYTF
abundance: -; v_gene: TRBV5-5; j_gene: TRBJ1-2; CDR3aa: CASSSRMFQYGYTF
abundance: -; v_gene: TRBV29-1; j_gene: TRBJ1-1; CDR3aa: CSVEGRLNTEAFF
abundance: -; v_gene: TRBV6-5; j_gene: TRBJ1-6; CDR3aa: CASRSSRDANSPLHF
abundance: -; v_gene: TRBV7-8; j_gene: TRBJ1-1; CDR3aa: CASSRGRNTEAFF
abundance: -; v_gene: TRBV9; j_gene: TRBJ1-3; CDR3aa: CASSVAGTDGNTIYF
abundance: -; v_gene: TRBV21-1; j_gene: TRBJ2-5; CDR3aa: CASSKGSGVVETQYF
abundance: -; v_gene: TRBV25-1; j_gene: TRBJ1-3; CDR3aa: CATGQGAGNTIYF
abundance: -; v_gene: TRBV28; j_gene: TRBJ1-2; CDR3aa: CASTDRVGYGYTF
abundance: -; v_gene: TRBV6-2/TRBV6-3; j_gene: TRBJ2-1; CDR3aa: CASSLRTGVSGQFF
abundance: -; v_gene: TRBV19; j_gene: TRBJ1-2; CDR3aa: CASSKTTGGGYTF
abundance: -; v_gene: TRBV7-2; j_gene: TRBJ2-1; CDR3aa: CASSPLWALNEQFF
abundance: -; v_gene: TRBV5-1; j_gene: TRBJ1-5; CDR3aa: CASSTGQGDSNQPQHF
abundance: -; v_gene: TRBV7-9; j_gene: TRBJ2-1; CDR3aa: CASSLRQGASSYNEQFF
abundance: -; v_gene: TRBV21-1; j_gene: TRBJ1-4; CDR3aa: CASSYRVSTNEKLFF
abundance: -; v_gene: TRBV7-9; j_gene: TRBJ1-1; CDR3aa: CASSSGGGTEAFF
abundance: -; v_gene: TRBV5-1; j_gene: TRBJ2-2; CDR3aa: CASGSGTLPTGELFF
abundance: -; v_gene: TRBV19; j_gene: TRBJ1-1; CDR3aa: CASSSSGTQAFF
abundance: few; v_gene: TRBV29-1; j_gene: TRBJ2-7; CDR3aa: CSVTRQDYEQYF
abundance: -; v_gene: TRBV28; j_gene: TRBJ1-2; CDR3aa: CASSLLGQSNYGYTF
abundance: -; v_gene: TRBV5-1; j_gene: TRBJ1-3; CDR3aa: CASSRDLSSGNTIYF
abundance: few; v_gene: TRBV2; j_gene: TRBJ1-4; CDR3aa: CASSEPGKEKLFF
abundance: -; v_gene: TRBV6-6; j_gene: TRBJ2-7; CDR3aa: CASRLGQGSYEQYF
abundance: -; v_gene: TRBV2; j_gene: TRBJ2-5; CDR3aa: CASRSRRELETQYF
abundance: -; v_gene: TRBV7-2; j_gene: TRBJ1-4; CDR3aa: CASSSQATNEKLFF
abundance: -; v_gene: TRBV5-1; j_gene: TRBJ1-1; CDR3aa: CASTRTGEDTEAFF